This T cell receptor (beta chain) was recorded in a study of regulatory T cells in long-lasting Graves disease. The study's findings and limits: There were preferences for TRBV28, TRBJ1-2 and TRBJ2-5 in persistent disease.

Time point of the sample: newly diagnosed GD, antithyroid drugs for less than 3 months. The TCR library was made from RNA that had been extracted from PBMCs in TRIzol. In building TCR beta libraries, iRepertoire HTBI primers were used together with Arm-PCR of CDR3 regions. MiXCR, run by TCRdb on the multiplex PCR reads, gives a single entry per CDR3 protein. The sample includes about 440,000 distinct CDR3 sequences, roughly 15% of them seen just once. The CDR3 consists of 17 residues. Between the trimmed V and J ends, which lost 5 bases and 0 bases, there was a span of 17 bases. This clonotype came up many times. Its matching antigen is unknown. The data also belong to a second study, concerning T cells in Graves' hyperthyroidism and ophthalmopathy. That source reports: First-round RT-PCR of the TCR CDR3 relied on the HTBI primer set. Ophthalmopathy, as predicted by the model, came a median roughly 6.5 months after the prediction.

The TCR was taken from a woman in her 30s with Graves disease. This sample comprised peripheral blood mononuclear cells (PBMCs), obtained at new diagnosis, from a patient treated with antithyroid drugs. V is TRBV12-3 or TRBV12-4 and J is TRBJ2-1, with D maybe TRBD2 (7 bases). As DNA, the CDR3 is TGTGCCAGCAGTCCATTGCGGGGGCGGAGCTCCTACAATGAGCAGTTCTTC. Translation gives CASSPLRGRSSYNEQFF.